The 11 T cell receptor beta chains below come from one sample, sequenced in a study of cytomegalovirus exposure and HLA in healthy donors (dated by TCRdb to between 2016 and 2019). Receptors were amplified or captured by the immunoSEQ multiplex PCR assay. For the multiplex PCR, a mixture combining 60 forward primers for TCR Vbeta segments and 13 reverse primers for TCR Jbeta segments was used. TCRdb re-hosts the immuneACCESS table, in-frame sequences only. Its copies lack some clones; in the studies checked, an unresolved V gene accounts for under half of them, and the cause for the rest is not known. The sample table holds under 200,000 clones, of which 65% to 90% were seen once. The top ten clones comprise less than 2.5% of the sample. Sequenced material: PBMCs. These receptors all stem from a woman aged 50 to 65 in good health and CMV-seronegative.

V gene TRBV10-2 combines with J gene TRBJ2-2; 8 positions match TRBD1. Germline values: CDR1 WSHSY, CDR2 SAAADI. V lost 2 bases to trimming and J lost 3 bases; unmatched junction nucleotides: 5. This CDR3 contains 16 residues. This CDR3 is CASSEPDRVHTGELFF. CDR3 coding DNA: TGCGCCAGCAGTGAGCCGGACAGGGTCCACACCGGGGAGCTGTTTTTT.

The gene calls are TRBV4-1 and TRBJ1-2; TRBD1 aligns across 9 bases. The CDR3 consists of 14 residues. The germline V gene has CDR1 MGHRA and CDR2 YSYEKL. After removal of 5 bases from V and 2 bases from J, the junction contained 3 bases not matched to a gene. Here the CDR3 DNA reads TGCGCCAGCAGCTCTGACAGGGGGAACTATGGCTACACCTTC. This encodes CASSSDRGNYGYTF.

The V and J genes are TRBV5-1 and TRBJ2-2; 9 bases map to TRBD2. There are 16 residues in the CDR3. Germline-derived CDR1 and CDR2 are SGHRS and YFSETQ. V lost 4 bases and J lost 1; bases outside the gene matches: 5. CDR3 in amino acids: CASSGGTSLNTGELFF. The DNA of the CDR3 is TGCGCCAGCAGCGGTGGGACTAGCCTGAACACCGGGGAGCTGTTTTTT.

This clone was picked up one time. Other nucleotide sequences in the sample specify the same CDR3. The chain joins TRBV28 to TRBJ2-7; 12 bases match TRBD2. Trimming removed 6 bases from V and 3 bases from J; junction bases left unmatched: 3. From germline, CDR1 is MDHEN and CDR2 SYDVKM. The CDR3 is 14 amino acids. CDR3 nucleotides: TGTGCCAGCAGCCCACTAGCGGGAGGCTACGAGCAGTACTTC. Its translation is CASSPLAGGYEQYF.

As DNA, the CDR3 is TGTGCCAGCTCGCGCAGCGGGAGAGGGGGTGAGCAGTTCTTC. It translates to CASSRSGRGGEQFF. This chain joins TRBV18 and TRBJ2-1; 8 bases are a match to TRBD2. The CDR3 is 14 residues long. Germline V lookup: CDR1 KGHSH, CDR2 LQKENI. J lost 9 bases, V lost 6 bases, and 10 bases had no gene match.

The chain couples TRBV6-1 to TRBJ1-2, with a possible D match to TRBD1 (6 bases). This CDR3 is built from 14 residues. Per germline, CDR1 MNHNS and CDR2 SASEGT. V lost 6 bases, J lost 4 bases, and 15 bases lay in between. CDR3 nucleotide sequence: TGTGCCAGCAGGACGGACAGCAGCCCCTATGGCTACACCTTC. It is translated as CASRTDSSPYGYTF.

Comment on this clone: The junction departs from germline at one end; a sequencing error may be responsible. This same CDR3 is encoded by further DNA sequences in the sample. The CDR3 DNA reads TGTGCCAGCAGTCCAAGGGGACTAGCCCTCACCGGGGAACTGTTTTTT. This gives the protein CASSPRGLALTGELFF. The chain links TRBV27 to TRBJ2-2; 9 bases are a match to TRBD2. The germline CDR1 and CDR2 sequences are MNHEY and SMNVEV (reference sequence). The CDR3 sequence is 16 residues long.

This clone was recorded a few times. The V gene is TRBV2, the J gene TRBJ1-2; tentatively, D is TRBD1 (6 bases). V lost 6 bases, J lost 4 bases, and 12 bases lay in between. There are 13 residues in the CDR3. Germline V gene sequence: CDR1 SNHLY, CDR2 FYNNEI. The DNA of the CDR3 is TGTGCCAGCAGCGTTACAGGGATCTATGGCTACACCTTC. Its translation is CASSVTGIYGYTF. Drawing the rest from reference TRBV2 and TRBJ1-2, the complete variable domain is EPEVTQTPSHQVTQMGQEVILRCVPISNHLYFYWYRQILGQKVEFLVSFYNNEISEKSEIFDDQFSVERPDGSNFTLKIRSTKLEDSAMYFCASSVTGIYGYTFGSGTRLTVV.

The chain links TRBV6-6 to TRBJ2-7, with D tentatively TRBD2 (5 bases). The CDR3 extends over 16 amino acids. Trimming cost V 2 bases and J 5 bases, with 19 bases left between them. Germline CDR1 is MNHNY and CDR2 is SVGAGI (reference sequence). CDR3 DNA sequence: TGTGCCAGCAGTTACGGACTGGCCACCGTGCAGGACGAGCAGTACTTC. Its protein product is CASSYGLATVQDEQYF.

The chain has TRBV6-5 and TRBJ2-1, with a tentative D call TRBD1 (5 bases). The V gene lost 6 bases and the J gene lost 7 bases, with 19 bases spanning the gap. The CDR3 is 15 residues long. Per the germline V gene, CDR1 is MNHEY and CDR2 is SVGAGI. CDR3 in amino acids: CASSPAWGSINEQFF. In DNA form, the CDR3 reads TGTGCCAGCAGCCCGGCTTGGGGCTCGATAAATGAGCAGTTCTTC.

The DNA for the CDR3 is TGTGCCAGCAGCCGACAGGGGAACTATGGCTACACCTTC. It translates to CASSRQGNYGYTF. The gene calls are TRBV11-2 and TRBJ1-2, with 8 bases that match TRBD1. Germline V gives CDR1 SGHAT, CDR2 FQNNGV. J was trimmed by 2 bases and V by 5 bases; bases with no gene match: 1. The CDR3 runs to 13 residues.